In its sample, the clone carrying this T cell receptor beta chain was seen once. These data are taken from a study of blood T cell repertoires in COVID-19. Whole-study context: Sources were T cells, B-cell-depleted T cells, or PBMCs; the material itself was cDNA or gDNA.

Looked up from germline, CDR1 is MNHEY and CDR2 is SVGEGT. J lost 5 bases, V lost 2 bases, and 10 bases had no gene match. CDR3 length: 16 amino acids. In the authors' workflow: Nucleated cell counts were estimated from reference gene primer amplification. Method: immunoSEQ multiplex PCR; TCRdb's copy keeps in-frame clones and lacks some. V, J and clone size are those of that table, while D and trimming were read from the DNA. This sample has fewer than 350,000 clones, with about 89% found just once. The sequence was obtained from a man aged 60-69 years who had recovered from COVID-19. The chain links TRBV6-2 or TRBV6-3 to TRBJ2-3; 7 positions agree with TRBD2. The sample taken for sequencing was PBMCs or T cells enriched from blood (not recorded which). CDR3 protein: CASSYRSGGVGDTQYF. The CDR3 nucleotides read TGTGCCAGCAGTTACCGCTCGGGGGGAGTTGGAGATACGCAGTATTTT.